This T cell receptor beta chain originates from a study of shared clonotypes between healthy human individuals. General study points: Donor scarcity curtailed the genetic and exposure-history diversity represented herein.

The CDR3 length is 14 residues. Germline values: CDR1 MNHEY, CDR2 SVGAGI. The V gene end was trimmed by 6 bases and the J gene end by 5 bases; junction bases not matched to a gene: 8. TCRdb's copy holds only in-frame clones and misses some; the assay was immunoSEQ multiplex PCR. Here the sample spans 2 million to 2.5 million clones, approximately 93% being singletons. As to this clone: The antigen is not known.

The donor population consisted of healthy HIV-negative adults with no recent acute infections or vaccinations. Division of CD4+ cells produced a CD45RA+ naive subset and a CD45RA-negative memory subset. The source material was naive CD4+ T cells from PBMCs. Subset given: CD45RA+ positively selected. This TCR was recovered from a man aged 18 to 29 in good health. Some clones in this sample may be carry-over from other donors' samples. The V gene is TRBV6-5, the J gene TRBJ1-1; 8 nucleotides align to TRBD1. CDR3 DNA: TGTGCCAGCAGACGACAGGGGAAGGGGACTGAAGCTTTCTTT. It specifies CASRRQGKGTEAFF.